What follows is one T cell receptor (beta chain) and its context. What it recognizes is unknown. The junction differs from germline at one of its ends, possibly a read error. Uncontrolled infection, other autoimmune disease, pregnancy or lactation led to exclusion. This entry comes from a study of T cells in Graves' hyperthyroidism and ophthalmopathy. Study outcomes and limitations: Ophthalmopathy was told apart from stable hyperthyroidism by a 13 V-J model. The model foresaw ophthalmopathy a median 6.5 months prior to onset. Also found in blood were most expanded thyroid clonotypes above 0.001.

Regions amplified from RNA transcripts were the TCR beta CDR3 regions. A set of HTBI primers served as the primers for a first-round RT-PCR of the TCR CDR3. TCRdb re-derived calls from the multiplex PCR reads in MiXCR, one entry per CDR3 protein. The sample holds around 300,000 distinct CDR3 sequences, about 20% seen once. The CDR3 is 14 residues long. Germline-derived CDR1 and CDR2 are DFQATT and SNEGSKA (reference sequence). Sequencing was carried out using blood. V and J are TRBV20-1 and TRBJ2-2; perhaps TRBD2 as D (5 bases). The TCR sequence derives from a man aged 25-45 years with Graves' ophthalmopathy. CDR3 sequence: CSPRPVLNTGEPFF. The CDR3 DNA follows: TGCAGCCCTCGCCCGGTCTTGAACACCGGGGAGCCGTTTTTT.